The next 22 T cell receptor beta chains were all read from a single sample in a study of control samples from healthy donors and cancer patients. TCRdb keeps only in-frame clones here, not all; method: immunoSEQ multiplex PCR. The sample yields 130,000 to 150,000 clones, 85% to 95% seen once. Specimen: PBMCs. The receptor set was obtained from a man between 60 and 75 years old with colorectal cancer.

The CDR3 sequence: CASSYARGQGVYEQYF. CDR3 coding DNA: TGTGCCAGCAGTTACGCAAGGGGACAGGGAGTATACGAGCAGTACTTC. The chain carries TRBV6-5 and TRBJ2-7; the match to TRBD1 covers 9 bases. The CDR3 has 16 residues. Trimming removed 2 bases from V and 4 bases from J; junction bases left unmatched: 9. Germline values: CDR1 MNHEY, CDR2 SVGAGI.

This chain links TRBV24-1 with TRBJ1-2; D is undetermined. Germline-derived CDR1 and CDR2 are KGHDR and SFDVKD. V lost 3 bases to trimming and J lost 2 bases, with 9 bases between them. The CDR3 contains 14 residues. In DNA form, the CDR3 reads TGTGCCACCAGTGATATTCCTTTAAACTATGGCTACACCTTC. It encodes CATSDIPLNYGYTF.

The chain couples TRBV7-2 to TRBJ2-3; D is possibly TRBD1 or TRBD2 (6 bases each). From germline, CDR1 is SGHTA and CDR2 FQGNSA. V lost 2 bases, J lost 2 bases, and 11 bases lay in between. This CDR3 spans 15 amino acids. The CDR3 sequence is CASSLQWGATDTQYF. Here the CDR3 DNA reads TGTGCCAGCAGCTTACAGTGGGGGGCCACAGATACGCAGTATTTT.

V usage is TRBV6-4 and J usage is TRBJ1-3; TRBD1 aligns across 7 bases. J lost 2 bases, V lost 7 bases, and 11 bases had no gene match. CDR3 size: 16 residues. CDR1 is MRHNA, CDR2 SNTAGT, per germline. CDR3 nucleotides: TGTGCCAGCATGAGGAGACAGGGTAGAGCTGGAAACACCATATATTTT. It encodes CASMRRQGRAGNTIYF.

The chain links TRBV11-2 to TRBJ2-7; TRBD2 matches 10 bases. Trimming at V came to 3 bases and at J to 4 bases, leaving 3 bases not matched to a gene. CDR3 size: 14 residues. Germline V gene data show CDR1 as SGHAT and CDR2 as FQNNGV. The CDR3 loop reads CASSFGTSAYEQYF. The CDR3 DNA is TGTGCCAGCAGCTTCGGGACTAGCGCGTACGAGCAGTACTTC. Supplemented by reference TRBV11-2 and TRBJ2-7, the full variable domain reads EAGVAQSPRYKIIEKRQSVAFWCNPISGHATLYWYQQILGQGPKLLIQFQNNGVVDDSQLPKDRFSAERLKGVDSTLKIQPAKLEDSAVYLCASSFGTSAYEQYFGPGTRLTVT.

The chain recombines TRBV29-1 with TRBJ2-7, with D possibly matching TRBD1 (5 bases). Trimming removed 2 bases at V and 6 bases at J, with 14 bases between. CDR1 and CDR2 (germline): SQVTM, ANQGSEA. The CDR3 runs 13 residues. The CDR3 spells CSVERQGGGEQYF. The DNA of the CDR3 is TGCAGCGTTGAAAGGCAGGGTGGTGGCGAGCAGTACTTC.

The V and J genes are TRBV3-1 (or the pseudogene TRBV3-2) and TRBJ1-1; 7 bases are a match to TRBD1. The CDR3 length is 12 residues. In germline, CDR1 is LGHDT, CDR2 YNNKEL (reference sequence). Trimming at V came to 8 bases and at J to 0 bases, leaving 0 bases not matched to a gene. The CDR3 coding sequence is TGTGCCAGCCAGGGGGTGAACACTGAAGCTTTCTTT. The encoded protein is CASQGVNTEAFF.

CDR3 region: CASSSLAGGTYEQYF. As DNA, the CDR3 is TGTGCCAGCAGTTCCCTAGCGGGGGGGACCTACGAGCAGTACTTC. The chain employs TRBV6-5 and TRBJ2-7, with 12 bases fitting TRBD2. V trimming: 4 bases; J trimming: 2 bases; junction bases outside the gene matches: 3. The CDR3 is 15 amino acids. The V gene's germline CDR1 is MNHEY and CDR2 SVGAGI.

The V gene is TRBV5-1, the J gene TRBJ1-1; D is possibly TRBD1 (5 bases). CDR1 and CDR2 (germline): SGHRS, YFSETQ. V was pared by 0 bases and J by 0 bases, with 6 bases between. This CDR3 spans 14 amino acids. Here the CDR3 reads CASSLGQMNTEAFF. DNA for the CDR3: TGCGCCAGCAGCTTGGGACAGATGAACACTGAAGCTTTCTTT.

The V gene is TRBV12-3 or TRBV12-4, the J gene TRBJ2-7; D gene ambiguous. The CDR3 is 12 residues long. Trimming pared 6 bases from V and 2 bases from J, leaving 8 bases between. The CDR3 DNA reads TGTGCCAGCAGCCCTGGGCCCTACGAGCAGTACTTC. This gives the protein CASSPGPYEQYF.

This clone was recorded once. The V call is TRBV2, the J call TRBJ2-7, with 7 bases matching TRBD1. The V gene end was trimmed by 4 bases and the J gene end by 6 bases; junction bases not matched to a gene: 6. The germline CDR1 and CDR2 sequences are SNHLY and FYNNEI. CDR3 size: 13 residues. CDR3 nucleotides: TGTGCCAGCAGTGGGGACAGCGCTAGCGAGCAGTACTTC. Translating it yields CASSGDSASEQYF.

The chain is built from TRBV27 and TRBJ2-5, with a tentative D call TRBD2 (7 bases). Trimming took 6 bases from V and 5 from J, leaving 16 bases between them. This CDR3 has 14 residues. In germline, CDR1 is MNHEY, CDR2 SMNVEV (reference sequence). CDR3 bases: TGTGCCAGCAGCCGTGGGGGGGCCTGGGAGACCCAGTACTTC. Translating it yields CASSRGGAWETQYF.

This clone occurred once. This sequence joins TRBV21-1 and TRBJ1-2. TRBV21-1 is labeled a pseudogene. The CDR3 has 12 residues. CDR3 sequence: CASSREGCGYTF. CDR3 coding DNA: TGTGCCAGCAGCCGGGAAGGGTGCGGCTACACCTTC.

The chain combines TRBV21-1 with TRBJ2-7; whether TRBD2, the table's D call, matches the DNA was not checked. TRBV21-1 is a pseudogene locus. This CDR3 comprises 12 residues. CDR3 bases: TGTGCCAGCAGGGCAGGAGGGCGGGAGCAGTACTTC. Amino acids: CASRAGGREQYF.

The chain uses TRBV21-1 and TRBJ2-3; TRBD1 is the table's D call and was not checked against the DNA. TRBV21-1 is given as a pseudogene. CDR3 length equals 14 residues. The CDR3 region has the DNA TGTGCCAGCAGCATTGGGACAGGGTCAGATACGCAGTATTTT. Amino acid sequence: CASSIGTGSDTQYF.

This clone showed up just once. The V call is TRBV28, the J call TRBJ2-7, with TRBD2 matching over 7 bases. Germline V CDR1 and CDR2: MDHEN, SYDVKM. Trimming removed 1 base from V and 3 bases from J; junction bases left unmatched: 6. The CDR3 runs 15 residues. CDR3 sequence (DNA): TGTGCCAGCAGTTTATCGGGGGACTACAGCTACGAGCAGTACTTC. Protein sequence: CASSLSGDYSYEQYF.

The rearrangement uses TRBV19 and TRBJ2-7; 7 nucleotides agree with TRBD2. Trimming removed 4 bases from V and 1 base from J; junction bases left unmatched: 4. This CDR3 contains 14 residues. The V gene's germline CDR1 is LNHDA and CDR2 SQIVND (reference sequence). The CDR3 DNA sequence: TGTGCCAGTAGTAGGGGGGAGGGGTCCTACGAGCAGTACTTC. Its protein product is CASSRGEGSYEQYF.

The genes are TRBV5-1 and TRBJ2-5, with 7 bases identical to TRBD1. CDR1 and CDR2 (germline): SGHRS, YFSETQ. The CDR3 contains 15 residues. Germline trimming cut 7 bases from V and 5 bases from J; bases unmatched to any gene: 14. The CDR3 here is CASGRGQANRETQYF. Written as DNA, the CDR3 is TGCGCCAGCGGACGCGGACAGGCCAACAGGGAGACCCAGTACTTC. Using reference TRBV5-1 and TRBJ2-5 for the parts outside the CDR3, the full variable domain is KAGVTQTPRYLIKTRGQQVTLSCSPISGHRSVSWYQQTPGQGLQFLFEYFSETQRNKGNFPGRFSGRQFSNSRSEMNVSTLELGDSALYLCASGRGQANRETQYFGPGTRLLVL.

This clone was seen a few times. This chain links TRBV11-2 with TRBJ2-3, with 13 bases that match TRBD2. J was trimmed by 4 bases and V by 5 bases; bases with no gene match: 12. CDR3 size: 18 residues. In germline, CDR1 is SGHAT, CDR2 FQNNGV. The DNA for the CDR3 is TGTGCCAGCAGCCCGGGACTAGCGGGGCCACGCCGGGCAGATACGCAGTATTTT. Translating it yields CASSPGLAGPRRADTQYF.

The V call is TRBV18, the J call TRBJ2-1; the match to TRBD1 covers 10 bases. Losses at the gene ends were 2 bases for V and 6 bases for J; bases not matched to a gene: 1. The CDR3 covers 14 residues. CDR1 KGHSH and CDR2 LQKENI come from the germline V gene. CDR3 DNA: TGTGCCAGCTCACCAGGGACAGGGGTCAATGAGCAGTTCTTC. Translating it yields CASSPGTGVNEQFF.

This clone occurred a few times. The J gene is TRBJ2-7, the V gene TRBV9; TRBD2 might be the D (7 bases). Germline V gene sequence: CDR1 SGDLS, CDR2 YYNGEE. The CDR3 is 18 residues long. V was clipped by 0 bases and J by 2 bases, with 21 bases between them. CDR3 region: CASSVALTGAGAPYEQYF. CDR3 bases: TGTGCCAGCAGCGTAGCATTGACGGGGGCGGGGGCCCCCTACGAGCAGTACTTC.

This chain joins TRBV6-5 and TRBJ1-2; 7 nucleotides align to TRBD1. Germline CDR1 is MNHEY and CDR2 is SVGAGI. V dropped 7 bases and J dropped 4; count of bases not matched to a gene: 12. The CDR3 is 15 residues long. CDR3 bases: TGTGCCAGCACACAGGGGACGAGTAGGGCCTATGGCTACACCTTC. This sequence encodes CASTQGTSRAYGYTF.